This T cell receptor (beta chain) originates from a study of T cell responses to AZD1222 COVID-19 vaccine. Using immunoSEQ multiplex PCR, the repertoire was profiled, and TCRdb retains in-frame clones only, with some absent. The sample includes some 150,000 clones, around 90% of them seen just once. The CDR3 loop spans 12 amino acids. Trimming pared 7 bases from V and 5 bases from J, leaving 11 bases between. The chain uses TRBV12-3 or TRBV12-4 and TRBJ1-1; possible D gene TRBD1, 6 bases. The sequence came from an adult who received the AZD1222 COVID-19 vaccine. The starting material was peripheral blood, obtained 28 days after the second AZD1222 dose. The CDR3 nucleotides read TGTGCCAGCACCCAAGGGGGGACTGAAGCTTTCTTT. Protein product: CASTQGGTEAFF.